The 13 T cell receptor beta chains listed next were all sequenced from one sample in a study of beta chain features in type 1 diabetes. General observations from the study: Across all four CD4+ subsets, people with type 1 diabetes showed modestly shorter TCRB CDR3s.

The authors reverse transcribed all of the isolated RNA, so sequencing captured expressed TCRB transcripts. Some clones are missing from TCRdb's copy, which holds only in-frame ones; the method was immunoSEQ multiplex PCR. Of hundreds of thousands of clones in the sample, about 14% were seen once. Their specific antigens are unknown. What was sequenced was naive CD4+ T cells from blood. Source of these receptors: a young man with type 1 diabetes.

The rearrangement links TRBV5-1 to TRBJ2-5; perhaps TRBD2 as D (5 bases). Germline values: CDR1 SGHRS, CDR2 YFSETQ. V lost 4 bases, J lost 4 bases, and 14 bases lay in between. The CDR3 extends over 14 amino acids. The CDR3 here is CASSAGGWGETQYF. The CDR3 nucleotides are TGCGCCAGCAGCGCCGGAGGTTGGGGAGAGACCCAGTACTTC.

This clone was counted only a few times. The V call is TRBV5-1, the J call TRBJ2-7; no clear D gene. CDR3 size: 14 residues. Trimming removed 0 bases from V and 3 bases from J, with 10 bases in between. Germline V CDR1 and CDR2: SGHRS, YFSETQ. The CDR3 DNA reads as TGCGCCAGCAGCTTGGATGTCAGAAACTACGAGCAGTACTTC. Translating it yields CASSLDVRNYEQYF.

Only a few counts were recorded for this clone. The V gene is TRBV19, the J gene TRBJ1-5; 8 bases are a match to TRBD1. V lost 6 bases, J lost 6 bases, and 10 bases stayed unmatched. Germline CDR1 is LNHDA and CDR2 is SQIVND (reference sequence). CDR3 length: 15 amino acids. CDR3 sequence: CASRTLQGASQPQHF. CDR3 bases: TGTGCCAGTAGAACCCTTCAGGGGGCTAGTCAGCCCCAGCATTTT.

This clone was recorded a few times. The chain couples TRBV18 to TRBJ1-3; D call uncertain. Deletions cut 6 bases from V and 0 bases from J, with 12 bases between. The CDR3 spans 15 residues. Germline V gene data show CDR1 as KGHSH and CDR2 as LQKENI. CDR3 DNA sequence: TGTGCCAGCTCTTCCCTCGATGGCTCTGGAAACACCATATATTTT. Amino acids: CASSSLDGSGNTIYF. The full variable domain, rest sourced from reference TRBV18 and TRBJ1-3, is NAGVMQNPRHLVRRRGQEARLRCSPMKGHSHVYWYRQLPEEGLKFMVYLQKENIIDESGMPKERFSAEFPKEGPSILRIQQVVRGDSAAYFCASSSLDGSGNTIYFGEGSWLTVV.

The rearrangement links TRBV7-9 to TRBJ1-4; D perhaps matches TRBD1 (5 bases). The CDR3 consists of 15 residues. Germline V gene sequence: CDR1 SEHNR, CDR2 FQNEAQ (reference sequence). Trimming stripped 5 bases from V and 3 bases from J, with 13 bases between. CDR3 bases: TGTGCCAGCAGCCTCCGTTGGGGCCCTAATGAAAAACTGTTTTTT. Protein sequence: CASSLRWGPNEKLFF.

This clone was seen a few times. The V call is TRBV30, the J call TRBJ1-2, with TRBD1 matching over 8 bases. The V and J ends lost 0 bases and 0 bases, in that order; junction bases with no gene match: 6. Looked up from germline, CDR1 is GTSNPN and CDR2 is SVGIG (reference sequence). The CDR3 length is 16 residues. This chain's CDR3 is CAWSVGTGLANYGYTF. CDR3 nucleotides: TGTGCCTGGAGTGTTGGGACAGGCTTAGCTAACTATGGCTACACCTTC.

There are a few counts of this clone. Here the CDR3 reads CAISESSGNYNEQFF. The CDR3 nucleotides read TGTGCCATCAGTGAGTCGAGCGGGAACTACAATGAGCAGTTCTTC. V usage is TRBV10-3 and J usage is TRBJ2-1; 7 bases map to TRBD2. The CDR3 is made up of 15 amino acids. V was pared by 0 bases and J by 3 bases, with 2 bases of the junction left unmatched. Germline values: CDR1 ENHRY, CDR2 SYGVKD.

There are a few counts of this clone. The rearrangement uses TRBV4-1 and TRBJ2-3; TRBD2 agrees at 7 bases. The CDR3 spans 15 residues. Germline V gives CDR1 MGHRA, CDR2 YSYEKL. V was pared by 1 base and J by 4 bases, with 5 bases of the junction left unmatched. CDR3 loop: CASSQGAGSADTQYF. The CDR3, as DNA: TGCGCCAGCAGCCAAGGAGCGGGGAGCGCAGATACGCAGTATTTT.

V usage is TRBV30 and J usage is TRBJ2-3; TRBD2 aligns across 11 bases. Trimming removed 1 base from V and 2 bases from J; junction bases left unmatched: 2. CDR1 is GTSNPN and CDR2 is SVGIG in the germline V gene (reference sequence). This CDR3 comprises 15 residues. The CDR3: CAWSGLAGYTDTQYF. The CDR3 DNA is TGTGCCTGGAGTGGACTAGCGGGATACACAGATACGCAGTATTTT.

This chain uses TRBV7-2 with TRBJ2-1; possible D gene TRBD2, 8 bases. The V gene lost 5 bases and the J gene lost 0 bases, with 20 bases spanning the gap. Germline CDR1 and CDR2: SGHTA and FQGNSA. The CDR3 is 18 residues long. CDR3 coding DNA: TGTGCCAGCAGCACTAGGGGGCTAGCGGGTGACTCCTACAATGAGCAGTTCTTC. This encodes CASSTRGLAGDSYNEQFF.

This clone has only a few counts. The chain uses TRBV6-5 and TRBJ2-7; 7 nucleotides line up with TRBD1. The junction had 8 bases not matched to a gene; V was cut back by 6 bases and J by 0 bases. CDR1 is MNHEY, CDR2 SVGAGI, per germline. The CDR3 length is 15 residues. The CDR3 here is CASSRYRGASYEQYF. In DNA, the CDR3 is TGTGCCAGCAGCCGTTACAGGGGAGCCTCCTACGAGCAGTACTTC.

The rearrangement uses TRBV28 and TRBJ2-3; D gene unclear. Germline V CDR1 and CDR2: MDHEN, SYDVKM. This CDR3 contains 11 residues. Deletions cut 7 bases from V and 3 bases from J, with 5 bases between. CDR3 sequence: CASKVTDTQYF. The CDR3 nucleotides are TGTGCCAGCAAGGTGACAGATACGCAGTATTTT.

This clone turned up a few times. The chain joins TRBV4-2 to TRBJ2-7; D is ambiguous. Germline CDR1 reads LGHNA; CDR2 reads YNFKEQ. The CDR3 is 13 residues long. The V end was cut by 1 base, the J end by 3 bases, with 7 bases between. The CDR3 is CASSQGAIYEQYF. CDR3 DNA sequence: TGTGCCAGCAGCCAAGGTGCGATCTACGAGCAGTACTTC.